This TCR beta chain came from a study of beta chain features in type 1 diabetes (dated by TCRdb to the late 2010s). For the wider study: Mean age, gender distribution, total cell number and subset yield were not different between patients and healthy donors. Across all samples, some 99 million sorted cells were examined, and cell number per subset correlated strongly with RNA yield. The study compared the TCRB repertoires of sorted circulating CD4+ T cell subsets in recently diagnosed type 1 diabetes patients with those in matched healthy donors. Whereas all 30 or so donors provided naive and central memory subsets, regulatory and stem cell-like memory subsets were isolated from just 8 patients and roughly eight healthy donors.

CDR1 SGHVS and CDR2 FQNEAQ were looked up in the germline V gene. The CDR3 sequence holds 12 residues, the cysteine and phenylalanine included. Only the CDR3 DNA stays, 36 bases, in frame from base 1. V and J are truncated by 6 bases and 6 bases respectively, leaving an intervening sequence of 12 bases. A single peripheral blood draw of about 116 mL on average was collected from each donor into heparinised tubes. Using a panel that included CD45RO, CCR7, CD25, CD127, CD95 and CD27, naive, central memory, regulatory and stem cell-like memory CD4+ T cells were sorted on a BD FACSAria II. Purity was above 95% for every sorted population. PBMCs were separated immediately by Lymphoprep density gradient centrifugation and were stained directly, without being cultured. So that batch effects would be minimized, each experiment stained and sorted samples in pairs, pairing one healthy donor with one patient.

With regard to this clone: Its antigen remains unidentified. No much larger clonotype is one base removed from it; base qualities were not supplied.

The entire amount of isolated RNA was reverse transcribed using the High Capacity cDNA Reverse Transcription Kit, so the sequenced TCRB transcripts were expressed ones. Deep immunoSEQ sequencing was performed on naive, central memory and regulatory T cell samples, with an average of around 3.4 million total reads per sample. Sorted cells were lysed in RLT buffer, and RNA was extracted using DNase-treated RNeasy Micro or Mini kits according to cell number. Each cell subset was processed on its own to prevent cross-contamination, while patient and healthy donor samples were processed together. The immunoSEQ multiplex PCR was used to amplify TCRB sequences from cDNA, yielding 87-bp fragments that span the CDR3 region. Sequencing of the amplicons was done on the Illumina HiSeq platform. As for the authors' bioinformatics: PCR bias was computationally corrected using synthetic template baselines, reads within Hamming distance 2 were collapsed, and singletons that could not be merged were discarded. Reads were aligned against IMGT to assign V, D and J genes, CDR3 length and insertions or deletions at six rearrangement sites. Within each subset, clonotype counts were normalized to sorted cell number, after which true diversity and Gini coefficients were computed with the tcR R package. The overlap coefficient, calculated on TCRB nucleotide sequences, was used to measure repertoire sharing. As a proxy for the pre-selection repertoire, out-of-frame TCRB sequences from naive cells were analyzed. As stored in TCRdb, this immuneACCESS dataset retains in-frame rearrangements with V and J assigned. A fraction of the clones does not appear; measured against another copy, unresolved V genes explain less than half of the discrepancy, and the remainder lacks a known reason. From that table come the V and J calls and clone size; the DNA was used to work out D and trimming. This sample comprises some 230,000 clones, over 8.5% of them detected only once. About 0.037% of the sample is held by the ten biggest clonotypes.

General conclusions and limits of the study: At VDJ recombination sites, type 1 diabetes patients had fewer insertions and more deleted nucleotides, which implies abnormalities in thymic rearrangement. Naive, central memory and regulatory TCRB repertoires appeared to be more similar among patients than among healthy donors. Only small numbers of individuals were included in the HLA sub-analyses, which left unresolved whether HLA type had any influence on TCRB rearrangement. PCR may preferentially amplify shorter templates, but because patient and control samples were amplified and corrected together, any resulting skew would affect both groups equally. A moderate but significant shortening of TCRB CDR3 length was observed in type 1 diabetes patients in all four CD4+ subsets. Because cDNA was sequenced instead of genomic DNA, highly expressing activated cells could be over-represented, though the groups showed no difference in activation or CD3 levels.

The chain employs TRBV7-8 and TRBJ2-7, with TRBD2 perhaps the D gene, on 5 matching bases. The sequenced sample was naive CD4+ T cells from blood. This specimen's cell subset or site label, interpreted: true naive CD4+ T cells. This receptor was identified in a woman aged 18-29 years in good health. CDR3 reads: CASSQTNREQYF. The DNA sequence is TGTGCCAGCAGTCAGACTAACCGCGAGCAGTACTTC.